These 20 T cell receptor beta chains originate from one sample sequenced in a study of beta chain features in type 1 diabetes. Findings of the study overall: Across all four CD4+ subsets, people with type 1 diabetes showed modestly shorter TCRB CDR3s.

No antigen is known for these receptors. The sequenced template was cDNA made from the entire isolated RNA. TCRdb's copy holds only in-frame clones and misses some; the assay was immunoSEQ multiplex PCR. Found here are 200,000 to 300,000 clones, roughly 20% of them singletons; the top ten hold more than 0.025%. The specimen was naive CD4+ T cells from blood. These receptor sequences come from a woman aged 35 to 49 with type 1 diabetes.

V and J are TRBV30 and TRBJ1-1; the D is unclear. V lost 5 bases, J lost 3 bases, and 13 bases lay in between. Germline CDR1 GTSNPN, CDR2 SVGIG (reference sequence). The CDR3 runs 13 residues. The chain's CDR3 is CAWSSGRDTEAFF. The CDR3 nucleotides read TGTGCCTGGTCCAGCGGGAGGGACACTGAAGCTTTCTTT.

The V gene is TRBV7-9, the J gene TRBJ2-4, with D perhaps matching TRBD1 (5 bases). CDR1 and CDR2 (germline): SEHNR, FQNEAQ (reference sequence). Trimming left V 0 bases short and J 6 bases short, with 21 bases between. This CDR3 is 18 amino acids long. CDR3 DNA sequence: TGTGCCAGCAGCTTAGCGGGATGGCGCAGGGATCAGGGAAACATTCAGTACTTC. Translating it yields CASSLAGWRRDQGNIQYF.

A few counts support this clone. The chain couples TRBV7-2 to TRBJ2-7; TRBD1 matches 7 bases. This CDR3 comprises 15 residues. With 5 bases clipped from V and 3 bases from J, the junction kept 10 bases outside the gene matches. CDR1 SGHTA and CDR2 FQGNSA come from the germline V gene. CDR3 amino acids: CASSHDRQGGYEQYF. CDR3 DNA sequence: TGTGCCAGCAGCCACGACCGACAGGGTGGCTACGAGCAGTACTTC.

The V and J genes are TRBV4-2 and TRBJ2-1, with TRBD1 identical over 7 bases. V was clipped by 5 bases and J by 6 bases; unmatched bases: 13. Germline V gene data show CDR1 as LGHNA and CDR2 as YNFKEQ. The CDR3 has 16 amino acids. Here the CDR3 DNA reads TGTGCCAGCAGCGTGGTAGCAGGGGGATGGGTCAATGAGCAGTTCTTC. Translated: CASSVVAGGWVNEQFF.

This clone was seen a single time. The junction differs from germline at one of its ends, possibly a read error. The chain joins TRBV5-6 to TRBJ1-1, with D unclear. Per the germline V gene, CDR1 is SGHDT and CDR2 is YYEEEE. The CDR3 contains 13 residues. The CDR3 DNA reads as TGTGCCAGCACCTTGCTCGGTGGTAGTAAAGCTTTCTTT. Translated, it gives CASTLLGGSKAFF.

The chain is built from TRBV15 and TRBJ2-7, with D unresolved. V was cut by 0 bases and J by 4 bases, with 19 bases left in between. Germline V gene lookup returns CDR1 LNHNV and CDR2 YYDKDF (reference sequence). The CDR3 covers 17 residues. CDR3 nucleotide sequence: TGTGCCACCAGCAGAGATCATGCAGGCCCGCCTCATTACGAGCAGTACTTC. Amino acid sequence: CATSRDHAGPPHYEQYF.

The chain links TRBV7-2 to TRBJ1-2; D is undetermined. The germline CDR1 and CDR2 sequences are SGHTA and FQGNSA. The CDR3 sequence is 13 residues long. Trimming took off 5 bases at V and 4 bases at J, with 11 bases between the two ends. The chain's CDR3 is CASSRDGFYGYTF. CDR3 nucleotide sequence: TGTGCCAGCAGCCGCGACGGGTTCTATGGCTACACCTTC.

V and J are TRBV7-9 and TRBJ2-5, with 7 bases matching TRBD2. This CDR3 region has 15 residues. V was pared by 5 bases and J by 2 bases, with 8 bases of the junction left unmatched. In germline, CDR1 is SEHNR, CDR2 FQNEAQ (reference sequence). The CDR3 region is CASSVNWGGQETQYF. As DNA, the CDR3 is TGTGCCAGCAGCGTAAACTGGGGGGGGCAAGAGACCCAGTACTTC. The whole variable domain, filled in from reference TRBV7-9 and TRBJ2-5, reads DTGVSQNPRHKITKRGQNVTFRCDPISEHNRLYWYRQTLGQGPEFLTYFQNEAQLEKSRLLSDRFSAERPKGSFSTLEIQRTEQGDSAMYLCASSVNWGGQETQYFGPGTRLLVL.

The chain joins TRBV19 to TRBJ2-5; 8 bases match TRBD1. The CDR3 has 15 amino acids. The germline CDR1 and CDR2 sequences are LNHDA and SQIVND (reference sequence). The V and J ends lost 6 bases and 4 bases, in that order; junction bases with no gene match: 10. The CDR3 spells CASRPTDRVVETQYF. In DNA, the CDR3 is TGTGCCAGTAGACCTACGGACAGGGTGGTAGAGACCCAGTACTTC.

This clone showed up just a few times. This sequence joins TRBV18 and TRBJ1-1; 8 bases are shared with TRBD1. The CDR3 contains 13 residues. Germline values: CDR1 KGHSH, CDR2 LQKENI. The V and J ends lost 3 bases and 11 bases, in that order; junction bases with no gene match: 8. CDR3 residues: CASSPGEDREAFF. CDR3 DNA sequence: TGTGCCAGCTCACCTGGGGAGGACAGGGAGGCTTTCTTT.

The chain recombines TRBV7-9 with TRBJ2-1, with 7 bases that match TRBD2. This CDR3 has 15 amino acids. Germline loops: CDR1 SEHNR, CDR2 FQNEAQ (reference sequence). V gave up 8 bases and J gave up 4 bases; unmatched junction bases: 11. CDR3 amino acids: CASHKGASGYNEQFF. DNA of the CDR3: TGTGCCAGCCACAAGGGAGCTAGCGGTTACAATGAGCAGTTCTTC.

The table lists this clone with a few counts. The chain has TRBV28 and TRBJ1-2; TRBD1 matches 7 bases. The ends lost 4 bases at V and 4 bases at J; junction bases unmatched: 18. This CDR3 has 18 residues. In germline, CDR1 is MDHEN, CDR2 SYDVKM. The CDR3 region is CASSSTLGGGSGVYGYTF. In DNA form, the CDR3 reads TGTGCCAGCAGTTCCACTCTAGGAGGGGGCAGCGGTGTCTATGGCTACACCTTC.

This clone has more than one count but fewer than ten. The rearrangement uses TRBV18 and TRBJ2-5; D remains ambiguous. CDR3 size: 12 residues. The germline V gene has CDR1 KGHSH and CDR2 LQKENI. V shed 2 bases and J shed 3 bases, with 4 bases lying between them. CDR3 residues: CASSPVEETQYF. The DNA for the CDR3 is TGTGCCAGCTCACCAGTAGAAGAGACCCAGTACTTC.

This clone was picked up a small number of times. The rearrangement uses TRBV28 and TRBJ2-5; D perhaps matches TRBD2 (5 bases). In germline, CDR1 is MDHEN, CDR2 SYDVKM. This CDR3 comprises 12 residues. V was shortened by 7 bases and J by 4 bases, with 10 bases between the two germline ends. The CDR3 here is CASTSGRETQYF. The CDR3 DNA reads TGTGCCAGCACGAGCGGCCGAGAGACCCAGTACTTC.

CDR3 in amino acids: CASSLLTATLGEKLFF. The DNA for the CDR3 is TGTGCCAGCAGCCTACTGACAGCAACACTGGGGGAAAAACTGTTTTTT. V gene TRBV7-2 combines with J gene TRBJ1-4; a weak D match, TRBD1 (5 bases). Deletions cut 5 bases from V and 8 bases from J, with 21 bases between. Germline CDR1 and CDR2: SGHTA and FQGNSA. The CDR3 runs 16 residues.

This clone was observed a handful of times. This chain joins TRBV6-5 and TRBJ2-7, with 9 positions matching TRBD1. The CDR3 has 14 residues. CDR1 is MNHEY, CDR2 SVGAGI, per germline. V was pared by 8 bases and J by 0 bases, with 5 bases of the junction left unmatched. Here the CDR3 reads CASSRDRDSYEQYF. The CDR3 DNA reads TGTGCCAGCTCGCGGGACAGGGACTCCTACGAGCAGTACTTC.

The chain links TRBV15 to TRBJ2-7, with 7 positions matching TRBD2. The CDR3 runs 13 residues. V shed 0 bases, J shed 12 bases, and the junction held 8 bases outside the gene matches. Germline V gene lookup returns CDR1 LNHNV and CDR2 YYDKDF (reference sequence). CDR3 protein: CATSRDRRGDPYF. The CDR3 DNA follows: TGTGCCACCAGCAGAGATCGTCGGGGGGACCCGTACTTC. Looking up the rest from reference TRBV15 and TRBJ2-7 gives the full variable domain: DAMVIQNPRYQVTQFGKPVTLSCSQTLNHNVMYWYQQKSSQAPKLLFHYYDKDFNNEADTPDNFQSRRPNTSFCFLDIRSPGLGDTAMYLCATSRDRRGDPYFGPGTRLTVT.

V is TRBV28 and J is TRBJ1-3; D call uncertain. Per the germline V gene, CDR1 is MDHEN and CDR2 is SYDVKM. V lost 0 bases, J lost 0 bases, and 3 bases lay in between. The CDR3 length is 14 residues. Here the CDR3 reads CASSLWSSGNTIYF. As DNA, the CDR3 is TGTGCCAGCAGTTTATGGAGCTCTGGAAACACCATATATTTT.

V gene TRBV9 combines with J gene TRBJ2-1; the D is unclear. Germline V gene data show CDR1 as SGDLS and CDR2 as YYNGEE. The V and J ends lost 0 bases and 6 bases respectively, with 7 bases between them. This CDR3 region has 13 residues. The CDR3 region has the DNA TGTGCCAGCAGCGTAGCCCCCCTCAATGAGCAGTTCTTC. Translated, it gives CASSVAPLNEQFF.

This chain links TRBV4-1 with TRBJ1-1; no clear D. Germline assignment: CDR1 MGHRA and CDR2 YSYEKL. The CDR3 length is 14 residues. V lost 0 bases, J lost 0 bases, and 5 bases lay in between. CDR3 nucleotide sequence: TGCGCCAGCAGCCAAGAGAGAATGAACACTGAAGCTTTCTTT. It specifies CASSQERMNTEAFF.